These T cell receptor beta chains were read from a single sample in a study of cytomegalovirus exposure and HLA in healthy donors. Generated by immunoSEQ multiplex PCR, the TCRdb table keeps only in-frame clones and is missing some. Seen here are about 180,000 clones, 80% to 90% observed once, and the top ten hold more than 0.95%. The sample was PBMCs. These receptors were obtained from a girl under 10 years old in good health and CMV-seropositive. Both conserved end residues are part of each CDR3. The D gene is left open where the match is weak.

V	J	D	CDR3	DNA
TRBV6-5	TRBJ2-2	TRBD1	CASSPTGGDTGELFF	TGTGCCAGCAGCCCGACAGGGGGCGACACCGGGGAGCTGTTTTTT
TRBV5-1	TRBJ2-3	TRBD2	CASSAGAGGGTQYF	TGCGCCAGCAGCGCGGGCGCGGGAGGTGGTACGCAGTATTTT
TRBV30	TRBJ1-2	NA	CALDRDGYTF	TGTGCCCTTGACAGAGATGGCTACACCTTC
TRBV18	TRBJ2-1	TRBD2	CASSPGLAGTNEQFF	TGTGCCAGCTCACCGGGACTAGCGGGTACGAATGAGCAGTTCTTC
TRBV15	TRBJ1-2	NA	CATSKQGRDGYTF	TGTGCCACCAGCAAACAGGGACGCGATGGCTACACCTTC
TRBV6-6	TRBJ2-3	NA	CASSQGGTQYF	TGTGCCAGCAGTCAGGGGGGTACGCAGTATTTT
TRBV29-1	TRBJ1-2	NA	CSVDAGARYGYTF	TGCAGCGTGGATGCGGGGGCCCGTTATGGCTACACCTTC
TRBV2	TRBJ2-7	TRBD1	CANYRGEGPTEQYF	TGTGCCAACTACAGGGGAGAGGGTCCTACGGAGCAGTACTTC
TRBV9	TRBJ1-2	TRBD1	CASSVGAGTGYGYTF	TGTGCCAGCAGCGTAGGTGCAGGGACAGGCTATGGCTACACCTTC
TRBV6-5	TRBJ1-5	TRBD1	CASSPRDRANQPQHF	TGTGCCAGCAGTCCCAGGGACAGAGCCAATCAGCCCCAGCATTTT
TRBV19	TRBJ2-7	TRBD2	CASRPTGGKNYEQYF	TGTGCCAGTAGACCCACGGGGGGAAAAAATTACGAGCAGTACTTC
TRBV30	TRBJ1-6	TRBD1	CAWSPTGQALTPLHF	TGTGCCTGGAGTCCCACAGGACAGGCTTTAACCCCCCTCCACTTT
TRBV5-1	TRBJ1-2	TRBD1	CASSLTGQSDGYTF	TGCGCCAGCAGCTTGACGGGACAGTCAGATGGCTACACCTTC
TRBV11-3	TRBJ1-2	TRBD1	CASSRETGRGFYGYTF	TGTGCCAGCAGCCGTGAGACAGGGAGAGGATTCTATGGCTACACCTTC
TRBV6-1	TRBJ2-1	TRBD1	CASSEIFWQGANEQFF	TGTGCCAGCAGTGAAATTTTTTGGCAGGGGGCCAATGAGCAGTTCTTC
TRBV7-2	TRBJ2-7	TRBD2	CASSPRTSGSPHEQYF	TGTGCCAGCAGCCCACGGACTAGCGGGAGTCCCCACGAGCAGTACTTC
TRBV4-1	TRBJ2-2	TRBD2	CASSQVIAGGTGELFF	TGCGCCAGCAGCCAAGTGATAGCGGGAGGAACCGGGGAGCTGTTTTTT
TRBV19	TRBJ2-7	NA	CASSPRGESTYEQYF	TGTGCCAGTAGTCCCCGAGGAGAGTCTACCTACGAGCAGTACTTC
TRBV7-3	TRBJ2-6	NA	CATGDIGANVLTF	TGTGCCACCGGGGATATCGGGGCCAACGTCCTGACTTTC
TRBV5-4	TRBJ1-2	NA	CASSLLPDRLNYGYTF	TGTGCCAGCAGCTTATTGCCCGATCGGTTGAACTATGGCTACACCTTC
TRBV5-6	TRBJ1-1	NA	CASSGGLNTEAFF	TGTGCCAGCAGTGGAGGGTTGAACACTGAAGCTTTCTTT
TRBV21-1	TRBJ1-2	NA	CASSARDRELSRYTF	TGTGCCAGCAGCGCCCGGGACAGGGAACTCTCGCGCTACACCTTC